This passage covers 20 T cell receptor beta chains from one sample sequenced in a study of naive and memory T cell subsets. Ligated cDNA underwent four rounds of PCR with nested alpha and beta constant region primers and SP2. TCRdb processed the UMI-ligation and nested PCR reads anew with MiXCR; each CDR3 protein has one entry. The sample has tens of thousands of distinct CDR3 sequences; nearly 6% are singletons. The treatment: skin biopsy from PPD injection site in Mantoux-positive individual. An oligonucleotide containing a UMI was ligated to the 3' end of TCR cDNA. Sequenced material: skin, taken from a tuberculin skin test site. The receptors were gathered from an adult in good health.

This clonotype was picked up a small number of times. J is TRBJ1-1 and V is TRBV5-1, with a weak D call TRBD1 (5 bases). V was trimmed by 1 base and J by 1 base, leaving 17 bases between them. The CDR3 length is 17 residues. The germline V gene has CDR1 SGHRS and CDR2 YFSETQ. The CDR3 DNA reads TGCGCCAGCAGCTTGCTCGGGGCAGGAGGAGCGAACACTGAAGCTTTCTTT. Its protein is CASSLLGAGGANTEAFF.

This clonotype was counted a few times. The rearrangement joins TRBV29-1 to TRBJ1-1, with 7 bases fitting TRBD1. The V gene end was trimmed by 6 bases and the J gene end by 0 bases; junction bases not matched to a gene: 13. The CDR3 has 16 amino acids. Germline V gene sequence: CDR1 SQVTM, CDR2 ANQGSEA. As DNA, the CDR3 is TGCAGCGTCCAGGACAGGAACTTTGTCATGAACACTGAAGCTTTCTTT. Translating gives CSVQDRNFVMNTEAFF.

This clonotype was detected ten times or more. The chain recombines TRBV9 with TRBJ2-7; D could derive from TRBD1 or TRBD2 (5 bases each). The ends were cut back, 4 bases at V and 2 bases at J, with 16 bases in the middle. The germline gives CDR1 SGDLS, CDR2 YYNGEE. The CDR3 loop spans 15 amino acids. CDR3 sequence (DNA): TGTGCCAGCAGCCCAGGACAAGGGACGGCCTACGAGCAGTACTTC. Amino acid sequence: CASSPGQGTAYEQYF.

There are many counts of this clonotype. CDR3 sequence (DNA): TGCAGCGTTGAAGGAGGGGATCTGAAGACAGATACGCAGTATTTT. It translates to CSVEGGDLKTDTQYF. The chain employs TRBV29-1 and TRBJ2-3; D is perhaps TRBD1 or TRBD2 (5 bases each). CDR3 length: 15 residues. Trimming removed 1 base at V and 3 bases at J, with 14 bases between. Germline-derived CDR1 and CDR2 are SQVTM and ANQGSEA.

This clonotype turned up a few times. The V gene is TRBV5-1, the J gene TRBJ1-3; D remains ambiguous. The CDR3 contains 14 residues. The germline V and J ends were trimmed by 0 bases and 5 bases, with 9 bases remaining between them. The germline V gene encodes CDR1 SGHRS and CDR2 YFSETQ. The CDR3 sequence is CASSLAGRRNTIYF. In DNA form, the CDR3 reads TGCGCCAGCAGCTTGGCAGGACGGCGAAACACCATATATTTT.

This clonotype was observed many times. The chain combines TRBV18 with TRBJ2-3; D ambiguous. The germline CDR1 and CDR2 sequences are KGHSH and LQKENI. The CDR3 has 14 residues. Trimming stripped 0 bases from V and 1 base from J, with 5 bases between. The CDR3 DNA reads TGTGCCAGCTCACCACCATCCGGCACAGATACGCAGTATTTT. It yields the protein CASSPPSGTDTQYF.

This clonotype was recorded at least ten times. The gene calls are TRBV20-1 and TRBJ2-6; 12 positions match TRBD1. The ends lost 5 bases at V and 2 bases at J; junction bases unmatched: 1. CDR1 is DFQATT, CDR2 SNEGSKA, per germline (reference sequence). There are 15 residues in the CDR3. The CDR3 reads CSAGTGGPGANVLTF. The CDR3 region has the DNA TGCAGTGCTGGGACAGGGGGCCCTGGGGCCAACGTCCTGACTTTC.

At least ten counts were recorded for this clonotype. The CDR3 DNA reads as TGCAGTGCTAGAGGGACGGATGCAGACCAAGAGACCCAGTACTTC. Protein: CSARGTDADQETQYF. The gene calls are TRBV20-1 and TRBJ2-5; unclear D gene. The CDR3 has 15 residues. Germline CDR1 DFQATT, CDR2 SNEGSKA (reference sequence). V was trimmed by 1 base and J by 0 bases, leaving 12 bases between them.

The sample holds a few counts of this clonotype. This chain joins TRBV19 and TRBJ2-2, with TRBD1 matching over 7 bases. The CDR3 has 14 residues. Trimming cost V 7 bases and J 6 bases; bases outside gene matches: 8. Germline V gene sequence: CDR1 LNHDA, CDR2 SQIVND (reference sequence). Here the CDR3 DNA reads TGTGCCAGTACTGCCCAGGGGGTCTCCGGGGAGCTGTTTTTT. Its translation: CASTAQGVSGELFF.

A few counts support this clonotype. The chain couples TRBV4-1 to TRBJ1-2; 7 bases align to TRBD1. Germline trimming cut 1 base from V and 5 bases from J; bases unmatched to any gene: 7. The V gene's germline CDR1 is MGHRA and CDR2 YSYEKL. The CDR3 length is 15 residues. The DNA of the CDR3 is TGCGCCAGCAGCCAAGCCCCGTCAGGGGGGTATGGCTACACCTTC. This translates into CASSQAPSGGYGYTF.

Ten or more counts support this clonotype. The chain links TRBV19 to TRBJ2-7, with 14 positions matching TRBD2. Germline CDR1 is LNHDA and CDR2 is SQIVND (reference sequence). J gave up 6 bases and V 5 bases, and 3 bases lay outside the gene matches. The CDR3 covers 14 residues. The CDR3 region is CASSPGLAGVEQYF. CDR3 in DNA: TGTGCCAGTAGTCCGGGACTAGCGGGAGTCGAGCAGTACTTC. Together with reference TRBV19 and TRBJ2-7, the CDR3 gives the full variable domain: DGGITQSPKYLFRKEGQNVTLSCEQNLNHDAMYWYRQDPGQGLRLIYYSQIVNDFQKGDIAEGYSVSREKKESFPLTVTSAQKNPTAFYLCASSPGLAGVEQYFGPGTRLTVT.

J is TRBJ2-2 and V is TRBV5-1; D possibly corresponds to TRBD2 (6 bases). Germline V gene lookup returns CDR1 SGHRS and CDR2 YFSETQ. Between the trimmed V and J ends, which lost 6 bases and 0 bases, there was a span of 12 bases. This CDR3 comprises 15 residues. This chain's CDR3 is CASTIAAANTGELFF. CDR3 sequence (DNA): TGCGCCAGCACAATAGCGGCAGCGAACACCGGGGAGCTGTTTTTT.

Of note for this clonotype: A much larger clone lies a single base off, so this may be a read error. This CDR3 is CASRKNRDERFF. The CDR3 bases are TGTGCCAGCAGAAAAAACAGGGATGAGCGGTTCTTC. The V gene is TRBV7-2, the J gene TRBJ2-1; perhaps TRBD1 as D (6 bases). Per the germline V gene, CDR1 is SGHTA and CDR2 is FQGNSA. The CDR3 covers 12 residues.

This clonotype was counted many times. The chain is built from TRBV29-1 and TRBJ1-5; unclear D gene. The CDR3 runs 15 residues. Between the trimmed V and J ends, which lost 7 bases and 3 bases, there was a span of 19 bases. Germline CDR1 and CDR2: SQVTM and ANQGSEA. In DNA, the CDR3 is TGCAGCGCCAGCATTGAAGACCGATACAATCAGCCCCAGCATTTT. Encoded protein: CSASIEDRYNQPQHF.

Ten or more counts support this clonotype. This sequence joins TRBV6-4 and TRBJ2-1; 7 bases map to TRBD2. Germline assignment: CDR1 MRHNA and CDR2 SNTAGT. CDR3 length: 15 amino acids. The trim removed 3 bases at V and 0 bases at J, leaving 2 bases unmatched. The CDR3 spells CASSDLAGSYNEQFF. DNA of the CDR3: TGTGCCAGCAGTGATTTAGCGGGCTCCTACAATGAGCAGTTCTTC.

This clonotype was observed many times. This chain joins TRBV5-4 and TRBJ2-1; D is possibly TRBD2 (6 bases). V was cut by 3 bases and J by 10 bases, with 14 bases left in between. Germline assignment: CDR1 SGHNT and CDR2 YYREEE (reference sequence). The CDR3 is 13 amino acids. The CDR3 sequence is CASSSGRGVEQFF. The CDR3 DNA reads TGTGCCAGCAGCTCGGGGCGGGGAGTCGAGCAGTTCTTC.

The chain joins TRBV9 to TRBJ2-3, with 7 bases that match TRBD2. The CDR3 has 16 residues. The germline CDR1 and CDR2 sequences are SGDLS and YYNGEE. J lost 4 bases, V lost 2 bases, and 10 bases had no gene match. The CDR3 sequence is CASSVVSGMSADTQYF. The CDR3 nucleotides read TGTGCCAGCAGCGTTGTAAGCGGGATGTCCGCAGATACGCAGTATTTT.

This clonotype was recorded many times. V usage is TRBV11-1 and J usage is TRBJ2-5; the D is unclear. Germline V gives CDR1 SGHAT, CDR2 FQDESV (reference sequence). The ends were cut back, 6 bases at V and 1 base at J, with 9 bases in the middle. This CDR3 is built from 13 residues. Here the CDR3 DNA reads TGTGCCAGCAGGAGTACTGGCCAAGAGACCCAGTACTTC. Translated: CASRSTGQETQYF. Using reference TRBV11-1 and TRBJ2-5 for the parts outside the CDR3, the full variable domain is EAEVAQSPRYKITEKSQAVAFWCDPISGHATLYWYRQILGQGPELLVQFQDESVVDDSQLPKDRFSAERLKGVDSTLKIQPAELGDSAMYLCASRSTGQETQYFGPGTRLLVL.

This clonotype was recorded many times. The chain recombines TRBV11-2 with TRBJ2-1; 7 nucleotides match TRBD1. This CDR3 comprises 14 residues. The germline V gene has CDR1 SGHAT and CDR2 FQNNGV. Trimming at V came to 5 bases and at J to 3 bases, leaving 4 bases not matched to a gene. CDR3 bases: TGTGCCAGCAGCCCCGGGACAGACTACAATGAGCAGTTCTTC. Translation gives CASSPGTDYNEQFF.

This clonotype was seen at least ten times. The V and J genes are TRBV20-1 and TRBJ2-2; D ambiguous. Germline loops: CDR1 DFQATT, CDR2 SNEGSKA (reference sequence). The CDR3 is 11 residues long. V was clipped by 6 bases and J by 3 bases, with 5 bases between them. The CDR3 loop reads CSAPDTGELFF. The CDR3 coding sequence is TGCAGTGCACCCGACACCGGGGAGCTGTTTTTT.